Listed below are T cell receptor beta chains from one sample, sequenced in a study of a mutant IDH1 vaccine in newly diagnosed glioma. Their target antigens are unknown. Produced via immunoSEQ multiplex PCR; TCRdb's table is partial and in-frame only. Among tens of thousands of clones listed, about 81% were seen once. This specimen was PBMCs, taken from a glioma patient whose treatment included an IDH1 peptide vaccine. The origin of the receptors is a woman in her forties with glioma. Some clones in this sample may be carry-over from other donors' samples. The conserved cysteine and the conserved F or W are not part of the CDR3 here. Each record gives: V gene, J gene, CDR3 protein.

TRBV29-1	TRBJ1-2	SVEGGKGADGYT
TRBV5-1	TRBJ2-7	ASSPLAGGAGEQY
TRBV7-9	TRBJ2-7	ASSHGLAGIYEQY
TRBV5-1	TRBJ2-5	ASSPGGRAGVEGETQY
TRBV6-6	TRBJ1-1	ASTTRMSGEAF
TRBV5-6	TRBJ2-3	ASSLDTRGGTDTQY
TRBV5-1	TRBJ2-5	ASSTSVTSPQETQY
TRBV2	TRBJ1-2	AEKGEGTYGYT
TRBV9	TRBJ2-4	ASSPRQGGVKDIQY
TRBV7-6	TRBJ1-1	ASSLQGAEAF
TRBV5-1	TRBJ1-4	ASSLNVGQGNEKLF
TRBV5-8	TRBJ2-6	ASSFSGVWGANVLT
TRBV5-1	TRBJ1-1	ASSLEGLNTEAF
TRBV6-5	TRBJ1-2	ASRPIANYGYT
TRBV10-2	TRBJ2-7	ASSEDRGDLGQY
TRBV27	TRBJ2-5	ASSRTGKETQY
TRBV4-3	TRBJ1-6	ASSQDGEVSSYNSPLH
TRBV2	TRBJ2-3	ASSEASGGGDTQY
TRBV6-6	TRBJ1-4	ASSYARGLTNEKLF
TRBV7-9	TRBJ1-3	ASSLGKDRFYSGNTIY
TRBV5-1	TRBJ2-5	ASRPPSGGNQETQY
TRBV6-1	TRBJ2-1	ASSEAPRAAYNEQF